This T cell receptor (beta chain) appears in the sequencing data of a study of CD8+ T cells in alopecia areata. Study-level information: Patients received oral tofacitinib, 5 to 10 mg twice daily, for moderate-to-severe alopecia areata. Tofacitinib ran for 6 to 18 months before 6 months off drug. Whole-study findings and limits: Tofacitinib significantly brought down scalp clonality and expanded CD8+ clones among top 100.

cDNA serving as the sequencing template came from extracted, reverse transcribed RNA. The table came from immunoSEQ multiplex PCR; TCRdb's copy has only in-frame clones and leaves some out. The table shows under 200,000 clones, with less than 70% occurring only once. Noted treatment: oral pan-JAK inhibitor, 5-10 mg twice daily. This clone was detected once. Its antigen is unidentified. This sequence originates from a human donor with alopecia areata. Sequences were derived from CD4+ T cells sorted from blood, sampled at week 24, from a patient treated with tofacitinib.

In DNA, the CDR3 is TGTGCCTGGAGTTTCTCCGGAGGAGATACGCAGTATTTT. It specifies CAWSFSGGDTQYF. The chain is built from TRBV30 and TRBJ2-3; tentatively, D is TRBD2 (5 bases). This CDR3 comprises 13 residues. Germline V gives CDR1 GTSNPN, CDR2 SVGIG (reference sequence). Trimming took 2 bases from V and 5 from J, leaving 11 bases between them.